The sequence of this T cell receptor (beta chain) was determined in a study of CD8 T cells in Susac syndrome. The RNA input was roughly 0.45 to 1 ug, and it was reverse transcribed with random hexamers. TCR beta CDR3 was amplified by immunoSEQ multiplex PCR. This amplification extended across 54 Vbeta and 13 Jbeta segments. TCRdb used MiXCR to reprocess the immunoSEQ multiplex PCR reads, holding one entry per CDR3 protein. The sample yields over 100,000 distinct CDR3 sequences, about 96% seen once. The V gene lost 2 bases and the J gene lost 5 bases, with 7 bases spanning the gap. Germline lookup yields CDR1 SGDLS and CDR2 YYNGEE. This CDR3 is 13 amino acids long.

Input material: CD4+ T cells from PBMCs. The J gene is TRBJ2-2, the V gene TRBV9; no clear D gene. The TCR was taken from a human donor in good health. DNA of the CDR3: TGTGCCAGCAGCGTTGAATGGACCGGGGAGCTGTTTTTT. It is translated as CASSVEWTGELFF.